This TCR beta chain was observed in a study of T cells after yellow fever vaccination. MiXCR, run by TCRdb on the 5' RACE reads, gives a single entry per CDR3 protein. The table shows about 340,000 distinct CDR3 sequences, with around an eighth occurring only once. Trimming took 0 bases from V and 4 from J, leaving 10 bases between them. The V gene's germline CDR1 is SGHRS and CDR2 YFSETQ. This CDR3 has 14 residues. This chain uses TRBV5-1 with TRBJ1-1; D possibly corresponds to TRBD1 (5 bases). The sample here was CD4+ T cells sorted from PBMCs, taken 15 days after the yellow fever booster vaccination. This TCR came from a man aged 18 to 29 who received the YFV17D yellow fever vaccine. The CDR3 loop reads CASSLGGVGTEAFF. The CDR3 nucleotides are TGCGCCAGCAGCTTGGGGGGGGTCGGCACTGAAGCTTTCTTT.